By sample fraction, the clone carrying this TCR delta chain is medium-sized. TCRdb repeated clone calling on the RT-PCR reads with CATT. The data hold under 3,000 delta-chain clones, with 30% observed a single time. This record belongs to a study of gamma-delta T cells after stem cell transplantation. Material for sequencing was gamma-delta T cells. The sequence derives from a human donor. It is not recorded whose cells these are; they may come from a transplant donor.

The CDR3: CACDPVGLPRVVGHKLIF. DNA of the CDR3: TGTGCCTGTGACCCAGTGGGCCTTCCTCGCGTTGTGGGACATAAACTCATCTTT. The genes are TRDV2 and TRDJ1, with 7 bases fitting TRDD2. Germline values: CDR1 GEAIGNYY, CDR2 EKD. J gave up 6 bases and V 3 bases, and 21 bases lay outside the gene matches. The CDR3 is made up of 18 amino acids.